This is a list of T cell receptor beta chains from one sample in a study of T cells of healthy individuals. TCRdb fed the 5' RACE reads into MiXCR, producing one record per CDR3 protein. The top ten clones hold around 6.5% of a sample with around 98,000 distinct CDR3 sequences, 15% to 20% of them seen once. Source of these receptors: a human donor in good health. Each CDR3 is given with its conserved first and last residue. A D gene is named only where the DNA matches it firmly. The listing skips clone size in some rows; elsewhere it reads once, few, many or a size class.

.	TRBD1	TRBJ2-7	TRBV28	TGTGCCAGCAGTCCGGGACAGGGACCCTTCTACGAGCAGTACTTC	CASSPGQGPFYEQYF
.	.	TRBJ2-7	TRBV29-1	TGCAGCGCTCGACGGACAGAATCCCACGAGCAGTACTTC	CSARRTESHEQYF
few	.	TRBJ2-7	TRBV10-3	TGTGCCATCAGTGCACTAGATTCGGTGTTTTTCTACGAGCAGTACTTC	CAISALDSVFFYEQYF
many	TRBD1	TRBJ2-1	TRBV5-6	TGTGCCAGCAGCTTTTCCACCACAGGGGACTACAATGAGCAGTTCTTC	CASSFSTTGDYNEQFF
.	TRBD1	TRBJ2-5	TRBV29-1	TGCAGCGCCGACAGGGGAGATTCGCGGGAGACCCAGTACTTC	CSADRGDSRETQYF
.	.	TRBJ1-2	TRBV20-1	TGCAGTGCTAGATTGGAGGTACCCAACTATGGCTACACCTTC	CSARLEVPNYGYTF
many	TRBD1	TRBJ1-5	TRBV20-1	TGCAGTGCTGACAGGGGGGACAATCAGCCCCAGCATTTT	CSADRGDNQPQHF
few	TRBD1	TRBJ2-2	TRBV4-3	TGCGCCAGCAGCCCCCAACGACAGGGGGGGACCGGGGAGCTGTTTTTT	CASSPQRQGGTGELFF
many	.	TRBJ1-1	TRBV7-2	TGTGCCAGCAGCCCCGGACAGATAATGAACACTGAAGCTTTCTTT	CASSPGQIMNTEAFF
.	TRBD1	TRBJ2-7	TRBV9	TGTGCCAGCAGCGTAGGTCGGACAGGGGAAGGCGAGCAGTACTTC	CASSVGRTGEGEQYF
.	TRBD2	TRBJ2-2	TRBV11-2	TGTGCCAGCAGCTTGGCGGGAGGTCTCGGGGAGCTGTTTTTT	CASSLAGGLGELFF
.	TRBD1	TRBJ1-3	TRBV6-5	TGTGCCAGCAGTAAGGACAGGGGAAACACCATATATTTT	CASSKDRGNTIYF
many	.	TRBJ2-6	TRBV12-3/TRBV12-4	TGTGCCAGCATCTTAAGGACAGCTCGCTCTGGGGCCAACGTCCTGACTTTC	CASILRTARSGANVLTF
many	.	TRBJ1-1	TRBV6-5	TGTGCCAGCAGTTACCGGAACGTTATCGGGATGAACACTGAAGCTTTCTTT	CASSYRNVIGMNTEAFF
many	.	TRBJ1-4	TRBV7-2	TGTGCCAGCAGTTGGAGTGATTACAGGGTTGATGAAAAACTGTTTTTT	CASSWSDYRVDEKLFF
.	.	TRBJ2-7	TRBV6-2/TRBV6-3	TGTGCCAGCAGCTACGACGGGGAAGCCTACGAGCAGTACTTC	CASSYDGEAYEQYF
many	TRBD2	TRBJ2-5	TRBV4-2	TGTGCCAGCAGCCAATCACCGGAGACTAGCTTGGAGACCCAGTACTTC	CASSQSPETSLETQYF
once	TRBD1	TRBJ2-1	TRBV19	TGTGCCAGTAGTATGCCCTGGACAGGAAACAATGAGCAGTTCTTC	CASSMPWTGNNEQFF
many	.	TRBJ2-7	TRBV28	TGTGCCAGCAGCCAACAACAGTTCGAGCAGTACTTC	CASSQQQFEQYF
.	TRBD1	TRBJ1-5	TRBV12-3/TRBV12-4	TGTGCCAGCAGCCCTAATTCCCAGGGGGCGGGTCAGCCCCAGCATTTT	CASSPNSQGAGQPQHF
.	TRBD2	TRBJ2-1	TRBV28	TGTGCCAGTGCGCCGGCGGGAGATTCCTACAATGAGCAGTTCTTC	CASAPAGDSYNEQFF
.	.	TRBJ1-5	TRBV12-3/TRBV12-4	TGTGCCAGCAGTCGGGCCCTTAGCAATCAGCCCCAGCATTTT	CASSRALSNQPQHF
few	TRBD1	TRBJ2-2	TRBV24-1	TGTGCCACCAGTGAGACAGGGGGCCTATCCGGGGAGCTGTTTTTT	CATSETGGLSGELFF
many	TRBD2	TRBJ2-2	TRBV10-3	TGTGCCATCAAAGGTAGCGGGGTGAACACCGGGGAGCTGTTTTTT	CAIKGSGVNTGELFF
.	.	TRBJ1-6	TRBV2	TGTGCCAGCAGAGTACTGACAGGTGAAAATTCACCCCTCCACTTT	CASRVLTGENSPLHF
few	TRBD2	TRBJ2-1	TRBV7-3	TGTGCCAGCAGCTTAAAGAGCGGGGGTGAGCAGTTCTTC	CASSLKSGGEQFF
.	.	TRBJ2-3	TRBV24-1	TGTGCCACCAGTGGAAAGCTCGCAATCGATACGCAGTATTTT	CATSGKLAIDTQYF